The rows below give T cell receptor beta chains drawn from one sample of a study of patients and donors after allogeneic stem cell transplantation. TCRdb independently ran MiXCR on the RT-PCR reads; one entry per CDR3 protein. The repertoire includes about 960,000 distinct CDR3 sequences, 15% to 20% of them detected once, and approximately 5.9% sits in the top ten. Sequenced material: blood, either unsorted or a sorted T cell fraction (not recorded which). Source of these receptors: a human donor who was either an allogeneic HSCT recipient or a stem cell or donor lymphocyte infusion donor (not recorded which). It is not recorded whose cells these are; they may come from a transplant donor. CDR3s include the opening cysteine and the closing phenylalanine or tryptophan. D genes are given only for firm matches. Rows give clone size only sometimes, using once, few, many, or a class for an expanded clone.

J gene	CDR3 length	V gene	clone size	D gene	CDR3 DNA	CDR3 protein
TRBJ2-1	11	TRBV3-1	many	NA	TGTGCCAGCAGCCAGAGCGGGGAGCAGTTCTTC	CASSQSGEQFF
TRBJ2-5	15	TRBV10-2	NA	TRBD2	TGCGCCAGCAGTGGAATGTACGGGGGGCAAGAGACCCAGTACTTC	CASSGMYGGQETQYF
TRBJ1-5	15	TRBV27	NA	NA	TGTGCCAGCAGTTTATCACCCGAGAGCAATCAGCCCCAGCATTTT	CASSLSPESNQPQHF
TRBJ2-5	14	TRBV30	NA	NA	TGTGCCTGGAGTGTCGACGACAGGCAAGAGACCCAGTACTTC	CAWSVDDRQETQYF
TRBJ2-5	15	TRBV27	NA	TRBD2	TGTGCCACGGGGGGGGGCGTGAGAGGCCAAGAGACCCAGTACTTC	CATGGGVRGQETQYF
TRBJ2-1	14	TRBV24-1	NA	TRBD2	TGTGCCACCAGACCTAGCGGGAGCGTCAATGAGCAGTTCTTC	CATRPSGSVNEQFF
TRBJ2-3	15	TRBV12-3/TRBV12-4	many	TRBD2	TGTGCCAGCAGCCTAGGGCGGGGGGGCCCTGATACGCAGTATTTT	CASSLGRGGPDTQYF
TRBJ2-1	14	TRBV29-1	many	TRBD1	TGCAGCTCACGATCGGGACAGGGGGTGAATGAGCAGTTCTTC	CSSRSGQGVNEQFF
TRBJ2-5	15	TRBV5-6	few	NA	TGTGCCAGCAGCTATGGACTTGTCGCTCCAGAGACCCAGTACTTC	CASSYGLVAPETQYF
TRBJ1-1	17	TRBV29-1	NA	TRBD1	TGCAGCGTTGCCCCACCCGACAGGGAGGTATGGAACACTGAAGCTTTCTTT	CSVAPPDREVWNTEAFF
TRBJ2-7	12	TRBV4-1	many	NA	TGCGCCAGCAGCCAAGATTATAGGGACAAGCACTTC	CASSQDYRDKHF
TRBJ1-2	15	TRBV3-1	NA	NA	TGTGCCAGCAGCCAAGATCGTGGCATAAACTATGGCTACACCTTC	CASSQDRGINYGYTF
TRBJ2-7	15	TRBV6-5	NA	TRBD1	TGTGCCAGCAGTTCCGCCGGGACAGGGATGTACGAGCAGTACTTC	CASSSAGTGMYEQYF
TRBJ2-7	14	TRBV9	many	NA	TGTGCCAGCAGCGTAGCTGGGACTTCCTACGAGCAGTACTTC	CASSVAGTSYEQYF
TRBJ1-1	13	TRBV20-1	many	TRBD1	TGCAGTGCTCCGTCGACAGGGGGAACTGAAGCTTTCTTT	CSAPSTGGTEAFF
TRBJ1-5	15	TRBV12-3/TRBV12-4	NA	TRBD1	TGTGCCAGCAGTATCTACCGGGACAGAAATCAGCCCCAGCATTTT	CASSIYRDRNQPQHF
TRBJ2-1	19	TRBV25-1	NA	NA	TGTGCCAGCAGTGAATCGAGGGTGGGTAAGGGTGGAAAACGCAATGAGCAGTTCTTC	CASSESRVGKGGKRNEQFF
TRBJ1-3	15	TRBV7-9	few	NA	TGTGCCAGCAGCTTAGAGAGGGCAGCTGGAAACACCATATATTTT	CASSLERAAGNTIYF
TRBJ2-6	16	TRBV2	NA	NA	TGTGCCAGCAGTGAACAGAAAAAAACTGGGGCCAACGTCCTGACTTTC	CASSEQKKTGANVLTF
TRBJ1-1	13	TRBV7-9	NA	NA	TGTGCTTATACGCCAGGGCCGGCGTCTGAAGCTTTCTTT	CAYTPGPASEAFF
TRBJ1-2	13	TRBV2	few	TRBD1	TGTGCCAGCAGTGTCAACAGGGGATTTTCCGACACCTTC	CASSVNRGFSDTF
TRBJ2-1	15	TRBV28	NA	TRBD2	TGTGCCAGCAGTCACCCACGGGGGGGCCCTGATGAGCAGTTCTTC	CASSHPRGGPDEQFF
TRBJ2-5	12	TRBV29-1	NA	NA	TGCAGCAAGACGAACCCGGCCATGACCCAGTACTTC	CSKTNPAMTQYF
TRBJ2-5	13	TRBV28	few	NA	TGTGCCAGCAGTTTTAGGCAGAAAGAGACCCAGTACTTC	CASSFRQKETQYF
TRBJ1-2	16	TRBV12-3/TRBV12-4	few	NA	TGTGCCAGCAGTTTAATAGGGTGGGGAGAGAACTATGGCTACACCTTC	CASSLIGWGENYGYTF
TRBJ1-4	16	TRBV7-8	NA	NA	TGTGCCAGCAGCTTAGCGCGTCTCGCGACTAATGAAAAACTGTTTTTT	CASSLARLATNEKLFF
TRBJ2-1	14	TRBV2	few	NA	TGTGCCAGCAGTGTTGAAGCGATACACAATGAGCAGTTCTTC	CASSVEAIHNEQFF
TRBJ2-1	15	TRBV6-1	NA	TRBD2	TGTGCCAGCAGAGGGCGGGGGTCGAGGTACAATGAGCAGTTCTTC	CASRGRGSRYNEQFF